The rows below give T cell receptor beta chains drawn from one sample of a study of molecular identifiers for immune sequencing clone quantification. Each CDR3 protein gets one entry after TCRdb re-called the PCR reads with MiXCR. The top ten hold around 0.84% of the sample, which has about 510,000 distinct CDR3 sequences, over 20% seen once. The sequenced sample consisted of naive CD8+ T cells from blood, with Jurkat cell RNA spiked in. These receptors were taken from a human donor in good health. Some libraries in this study had Jurkat cell RNA spiked in. The CDR3 runs from the conserved cysteine through the conserved F or W. The D gene is left open where the match is weak. Not every row has a clone size; where given, it reads once, few, many or a size class.

>.|TRBV6-5|.|TRBJ2-7
TGTGCCAGCAGTTACGGAACACCGAGCTCCTACGAGCAGTACTTC
CASSYGTPSSYEQYF
>.|TRBV20-1|few|TRBJ2-3
TGCAGTGCCTTGGACAGAGCCACAGATACGCAGTATTTT
CSALDRATDTQYF
>.|TRBV5-3|.|TRBJ2-7
TGTGCCAGCAGCTCCGGAACCAACGAGCAGTACTTC
CASSSGTNEQYF
>.|TRBV11-2|many|TRBJ2-7
TGTGCCAGCAGTTACGAGGGTTCGAGGGACGAGCAGTACTTC
CASSYEGSRDEQYF
>TRBD2|TRBV5-4|many|TRBJ2-3
TGTGCCAGCAGCCCACAACTAGCGCAAACAGATACGCAGTATTTT
CASSPQLAQTDTQYF
>.|TRBV12-3/TRBV12-4|few|TRBJ1-5
TGTGCCAGCAGCTTAGGGGGACAAGTAGTTTATAGCAATCAGCCCCAGCATTTT
CASSLGGQVVYSNQPQHF
>.|TRBV3-1|few|TRBJ2-5
TGTGCCAGCAGCCAAGTCCCGGGGGAGCAAGAGACCCAGTACTTC
CASSQVPGEQETQYF
>.|TRBV28|.|TRBJ2-5
TGTGCCAGCAGTACACCTACCCGATCCGGGGGTAGGCAAGAGACCCAGTACTTC
CASSTPTRSGGRQETQYF
>TRBD1|TRBV12-3/TRBV12-4|.|TRBJ1-2
TGTGCCAGCGCCCTGGAGGGGGCTGAAGGCTACACCTTC
CASALEGAEGYTF
>TRBD1|TRBV6-5|many|TRBJ1-1
TGTGCCAGCAGTTACAGGGCCGGGACAGGGTTGAACACTGAAGCTTTCTTT
CASSYRAGTGLNTEAFF
>.|TRBV7-9|many|TRBJ1-1
TGTGCCAGCAGCTATATGTCGAACACTGAAGCTTTCTTT
CASSYMSNTEAFF
>.|TRBV6-5|few|TRBJ2-1
TGTGCCAGCAGTTACGCAGGGGTCAGTGAGCAGTTCTTC
CASSYAGVSEQFF
>TRBD2|TRBV6-2/TRBV6-3|many|TRBJ2-5
TGTGCCAGCAGTTCTCTAGCGGGGGAACCCTCGAGGACCCAGTACTTC
CASSSLAGEPSRTQYF
>.|TRBV4-1|many|TRBJ2-7
TGCGCCAGCAGCCAAGACCCGGGACATAGCTACGAGCAGTACTTC
CASSQDPGHSYEQYF
>TRBD2|TRBV19|.|TRBJ2-1
TGTGCCAGTAGTCTAGCGGTCGATGAGCAGTTCTTC
CASSLAVDEQFF
>.|TRBV6-5|.|TRBJ2-3
TGTGCCAGCAGTTACTCCCCTGTAGATACGCAGTATTTT
CASSYSPVDTQYF
>.|TRBV6-5|.|TRBJ2-1
TGTGCCAGCAGTTACTCGCGGACGAATGAGCAGTTCTTC
CASSYSRTNEQFF
>.|TRBV11-2|many|TRBJ2-5
TGTGCCGACTCTAGTTTGGAAGAGACCCAGTACTTC
CADSSLEETQYF
>.|TRBV28|few|TRBJ1-2
TGTGCCAGCAGTTTAGGGAGTTCGGGCGGCTACACCTTC
CASSLGSSGGYTF
>.|TRBV18|few|TRBJ2-3
TGTGCCAGCTCACCTGAAACGGTATTTAGCACAGATACGCAGTATTTT
CASSPETVFSTDTQYF
>.|TRBV15|few|TRBJ1-1
TGTGCCACCAGCTTCGATCGGGACCCCACTGAAGCTTTCTTT
CATSFDRDPTEAFF
>.|TRBV4-3|.|TRBJ2-7
TGCGCCAGCAGCCGGGGGGGCCCCGGACAACAAGGCTACGAGCAGTACTTC
CASSRGGPGQQGYEQYF
>TRBD1|TRBV7-9|.|TRBJ1-2
TGTGCCAGCAGCTTACTACAGGGGGCGCCTAACTATGGCTACACCTTC
CASSLLQGAPNYGYTF
>.|TRBV6-5|few|TRBJ1-1
TGTGCCAGCAGCCGCGACCATGAAGCTTTCTTT
CASSRDHEAFF
>.|TRBV6-1|.|TRBJ2-5
TGTGCCAGCAGTGAAGGACACATGTACCAAGAGACCCAGTACTTC
CASSEGHMYQETQYF
>.|TRBV28|.|TRBJ2-3
TGTGCCAGCGCGACTGCTAGCACAGATACGCAGTGTTTT
CASATASTDTQCF
>.|TRBV28|many|TRBJ2-2
TGTGCCAGCAGCCAACCCGGGACATATAACACCGGGGAGCTGTTTTTT
CASSQPGTYNTGELFF
>.|TRBV7-3|.|TRBJ2-2
TGTGCCAGCAGCTTAAATTTGGGGTACACCGGGGAGCTGTTTTTT
CASSLNLGYTGELFF
>TRBD2|TRBV27|.|TRBJ2-7
TGTGCCAGCAGCCAAAGCGGGAGTCCCTCCTACGAGCAGTACTTC
CASSQSGSPSYEQYF
>.|TRBV7-6|few|TRBJ2-2
TGTGCCAGCAGCAGTTCCAGGGCCGATGGAACCGGGGAGCTGTTTTTT
CASSSSRADGTGELFF
>.|TRBV7-2|many|TRBJ2-1
TGTGCCAGCAGCTTTTGGGATGAGCAGTTCTTC
CASSFWDEQFF
>TRBD1|TRBV6-1|.|TRBJ1-6
TGTGCCAGCAGTGAAAACCCGGACAGGCGGGACCCCTATAATTCACCCCTCCACTTT
CASSENPDRRDPYNSPLHF
>.|TRBV27|few|TRBJ2-7
TGTGCCAGCAGTTTCTACCTAGGCTACGAGCAGTACTTC
CASSFYLGYEQYF
>.|TRBV30|many|TRBJ2-7
TGTGCCTGGAGCGGGATGACCTACGAGCAGTACTTC
CAWSGMTYEQYF
>.|TRBV4-1|.|TRBJ2-7
TGCGCCAGCAGCCAAGGTGAAGCCTCCTACGAGCAGTACTTC
CASSQGEASYEQYF
>TRBD2|TRBV3-1|.|TRBJ2-2
TGTGCCAGCAGCCAAGATCTAGCGGGAGCCACGAACACCGGGGAGCTGTTTTTT
CASSQDLAGATNTGELFF
>TRBD2|TRBV28|few|TRBJ2-3
TGTGCCAGCAGCACCGATATAGCGGGAGAACCGACAGATACGCAGTATTTT
CASSTDIAGEPTDTQYF
>TRBD1|TRBV6-5|.|TRBJ1-2
TGTGCCAGCAGGGACCCCGACAGGGGGCATGGCTATGGCTACACCTTC
CASRDPDRGHGYGYTF
>TRBD1|TRBV14|.|TRBJ2-5
TGTGCCAGCAGCCAAACAGGGGGCTGGGAGACCCAGTACTTC
CASSQTGGWETQYF
>.|TRBV30|.|TRBJ2-5
TGTGCCTGGACAACCGGGACCGGCGTTGAGGCCCAGTACTTC
CAWTTGTGVEAQYF
>.|TRBV6-1|.|TRBJ1-6
TGTGCCAGCAGTGAAGCACTAGGATTTAACTATAATTCATCCCTCCACTTT
CASSEALGFNYNSSLHF
>.|TRBV29-1|.|TRBJ2-1
TGCAGCGTTGAAGGGGCCTTTAGCGGTGCCTACAATGAGCCGTTCTTC
CSVEGAFSGAYNEPFF
>.|TRBV14|few|TRBJ1-2
TGTGCCAGCAGCCAAGATGGACTACTCAGTGATGGCTACACCTTC
CASSQDGLLSDGYTF
>TRBD2|TRBV2|many|TRBJ2-3
TGTGCCGGTCGTGCGACTAGCGGGAGCACAGATACGCAGTATTTT
CAGRATSGSTDTQYF
>.|TRBV18|few|TRBJ2-1
TGTGCCAGCTCACCAGGCGGCAACAATGAGCAGTTCTTC
CASSPGGNNEQFF
>TRBD1|TRBV28|few|TRBJ1-6
TGTGCCAGCAGTTCCTCGGACAGGCCGAGTGATTCACCCCTCCACTTT
CASSSSDRPSDSPLHF
>.|TRBV11-2|many|TRBJ1-1
TGTGCCAGCAGCTTGTTCGTAGGTGGCACTGAAGCTTTCTTT
CASSLFVGGTEAFF
>TRBD2|TRBV24-1|many|TRBJ2-1
TGTGCCACCAGTGATGGGCCGGGACTACCTAGTTGGTTC
CATSDGPGLPSWF
>.|TRBV4-2|many|TRBJ2-7
TGTGCCAGCAGCCAAGGGGGCAGGTACGAGCAGTACTTC
CASSQGGRYEQYF
>TRBD1|TRBV6-5|few|TRBJ1-2
TGTGCCAGCAGTTACAAGTCGACAGGGGATTTTTTCTATGGCTACACCTTC
CASSYKSTGDFFYGYTF
>TRBD1|TRBV5-8|many|TRBJ2-2
TGTGCCAGCAGCCACCGGGACAGGGCCATAGATCCGAACACCGGGGAGCTGTTTTTT
CASSHRDRAIDPNTGELFF